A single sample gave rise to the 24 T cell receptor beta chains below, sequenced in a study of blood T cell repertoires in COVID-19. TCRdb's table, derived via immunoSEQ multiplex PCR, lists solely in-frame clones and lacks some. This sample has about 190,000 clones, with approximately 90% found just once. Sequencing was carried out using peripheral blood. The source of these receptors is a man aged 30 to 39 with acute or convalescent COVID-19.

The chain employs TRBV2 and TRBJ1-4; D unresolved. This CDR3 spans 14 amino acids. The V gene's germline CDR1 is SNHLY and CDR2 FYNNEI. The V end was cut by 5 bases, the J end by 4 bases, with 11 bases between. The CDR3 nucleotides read TGTGCCAGCAGTTCACGGTCCGTTAATGAAAAACTGTTTTTT. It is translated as CASSSRSVNEKLFF.

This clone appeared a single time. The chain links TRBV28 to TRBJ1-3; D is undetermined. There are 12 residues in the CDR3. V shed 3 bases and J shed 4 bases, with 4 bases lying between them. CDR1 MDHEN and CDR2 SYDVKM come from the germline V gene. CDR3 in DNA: TGTGCCAGCAGTTTGGCCGGAAACACCATATATTTT. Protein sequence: CASSLAGNTIYF.

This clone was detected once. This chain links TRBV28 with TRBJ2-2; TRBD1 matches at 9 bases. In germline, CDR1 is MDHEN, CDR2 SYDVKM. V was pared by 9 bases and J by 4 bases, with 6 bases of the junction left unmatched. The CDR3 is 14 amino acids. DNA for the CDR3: TGTGCCAGTGAGACAGGGGGGCGCACCGGGGAGCTGTTTTTT. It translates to CASETGGRTGELFF. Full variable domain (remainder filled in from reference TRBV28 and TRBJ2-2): DVKVTQSSRYLVKRTGEKVFLECVQDMDHENMFWYRQDPGLGLRLIYFSYDVKMKEKGDIPEGYSVSREKKERFSLILESASTNQTSMYLCASETGGRTGELFFGEGSRLTVL.

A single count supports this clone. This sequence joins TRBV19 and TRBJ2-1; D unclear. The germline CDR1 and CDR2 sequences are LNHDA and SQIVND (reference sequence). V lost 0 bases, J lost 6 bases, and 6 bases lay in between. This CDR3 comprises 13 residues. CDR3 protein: CASSIDSFNEQFF. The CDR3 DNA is TGTGCCAGTAGTATAGACAGTTTCAATGAGCAGTTCTTC.

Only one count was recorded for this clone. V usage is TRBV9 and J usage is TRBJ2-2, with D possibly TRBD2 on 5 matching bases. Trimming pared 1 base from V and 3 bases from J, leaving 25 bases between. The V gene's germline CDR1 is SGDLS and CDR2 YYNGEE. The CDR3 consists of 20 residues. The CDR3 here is CASSVTSVRRGLYDTGELFF. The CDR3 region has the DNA TGTGCCAGCAGCGTAACTTCTGTGCGCCGGGGTCTCTACGACACCGGGGAGCTGTTTTTT.

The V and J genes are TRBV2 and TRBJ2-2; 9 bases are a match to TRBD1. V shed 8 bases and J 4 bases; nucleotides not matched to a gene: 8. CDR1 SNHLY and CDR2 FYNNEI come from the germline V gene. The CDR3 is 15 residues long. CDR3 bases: TGTGCCAGCGGAATAGGACAGGGGAGCACCGGGGAGCTGTTTTTT. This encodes CASGIGQGSTGELFF.

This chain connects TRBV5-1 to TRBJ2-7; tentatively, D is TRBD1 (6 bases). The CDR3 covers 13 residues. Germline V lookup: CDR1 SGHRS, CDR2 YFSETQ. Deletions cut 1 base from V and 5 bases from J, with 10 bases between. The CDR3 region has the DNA TGCGCCAGCAGCTTGCCAGGGGTCGACGAGCAGTACTTC. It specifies CASSLPGVDEQYF. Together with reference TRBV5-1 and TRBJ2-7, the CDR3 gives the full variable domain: KAGVTQTPRYLIKTRGQQVTLSCSPISGHRSVSWYQQTPGQGLQFLFEYFSETQRNKGNFPGRFSGRQFSNSRSEMNVSTLELGDSALYLCASSLPGVDEQYFGPGTRLTVT.

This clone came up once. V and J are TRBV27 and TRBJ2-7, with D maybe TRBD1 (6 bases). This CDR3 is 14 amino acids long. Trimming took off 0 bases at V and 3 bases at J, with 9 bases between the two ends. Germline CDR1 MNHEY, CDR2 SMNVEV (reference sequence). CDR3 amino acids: CASSLSGGLYEQYF. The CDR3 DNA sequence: TGTGCCAGCAGTTTATCTGGGGGCCTCTACGAGCAGTACTTC.

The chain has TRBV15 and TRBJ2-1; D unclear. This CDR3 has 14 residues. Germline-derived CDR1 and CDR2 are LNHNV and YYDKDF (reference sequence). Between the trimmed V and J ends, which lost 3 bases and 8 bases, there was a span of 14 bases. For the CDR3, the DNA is TGTGCCACCAGCAGTAGAATCTCCGTGGATGAGCAGTTCTTC. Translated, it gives CATSSRISVDEQFF. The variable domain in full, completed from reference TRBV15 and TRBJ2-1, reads DAMVIQNPRYQVTQFGKPVTLSCSQTLNHNVMYWYQQKSSQAPKLLFHYYDKDFNNEADTPDNFQSRRPNTSFCFLDIRSPGLGDTAMYLCATSSRISVDEQFFGPGTRLTVL.

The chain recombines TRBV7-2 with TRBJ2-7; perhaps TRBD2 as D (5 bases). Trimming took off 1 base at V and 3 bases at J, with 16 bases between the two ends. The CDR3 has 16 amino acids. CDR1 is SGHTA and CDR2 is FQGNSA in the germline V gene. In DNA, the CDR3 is TGTGCCAGCAGCTTAGTCCCCACCGGACTGAGCTACGAGCAGTACTTC. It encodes CASSLVPTGLSYEQYF. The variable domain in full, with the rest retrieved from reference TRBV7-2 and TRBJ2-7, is GAGVSQSPSNKVTEKGKDVELRCDPISGHTALYWYRQSLGQGLEFLIYFQGNSAPDKSGLPSDRFSAERTGGSVSTLTIQRTQQEDSAVYLCASSLVPTGLSYEQYFGPGTRLTVT.

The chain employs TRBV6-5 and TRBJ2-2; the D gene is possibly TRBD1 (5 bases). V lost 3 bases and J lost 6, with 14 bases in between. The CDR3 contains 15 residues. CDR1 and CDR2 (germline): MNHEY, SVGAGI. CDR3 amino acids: CASSYLDTGSGELFF. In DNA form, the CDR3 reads TGTGCCAGCAGTTATTTGGACACGGGTTCCGGGGAGCTGTTTTTT.

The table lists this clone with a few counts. The CDR3 here is CASSLLYRADTEAFF. DNA of the CDR3: TGCGCCAGCAGCTTGCTATACAGGGCGGACACTGAAGCTTTCTTT. The rearrangement uses TRBV5-1 and TRBJ1-1; maybe TRBD1 (6 bases). Germline V gene sequence: CDR1 SGHRS, CDR2 YFSETQ. V was clipped by 1 base and J by 3 bases, with 13 bases between them. CDR3 size: 15 residues. Full variable domain (outside the CDR3, taken from reference TRBV5-1 and TRBJ1-1): KAGVTQTPRYLIKTRGQQVTLSCSPISGHRSVSWYQQTPGQGLQFLFEYFSETQRNKGNFPGRFSGRQFSNSRSEMNVSTLELGDSALYLCASSLLYRADTEAFFGQGTRLTVV.

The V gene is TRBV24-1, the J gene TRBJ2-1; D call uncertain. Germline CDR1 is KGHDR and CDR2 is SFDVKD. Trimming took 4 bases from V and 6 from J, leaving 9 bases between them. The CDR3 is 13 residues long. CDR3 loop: CATSDPPLNEQFF. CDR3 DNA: TGTGCCACCAGTGACCCTCCTCTCAATGAGCAGTTCTTC.

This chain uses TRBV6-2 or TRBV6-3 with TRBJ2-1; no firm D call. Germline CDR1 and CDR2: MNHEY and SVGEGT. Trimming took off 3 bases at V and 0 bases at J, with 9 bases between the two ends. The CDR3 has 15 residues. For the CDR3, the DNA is TGTGCCAGCAGTTATTACCGGAGCTCCTACAATGAGCAGTTCTTC. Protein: CASSYYRSSYNEQFF.

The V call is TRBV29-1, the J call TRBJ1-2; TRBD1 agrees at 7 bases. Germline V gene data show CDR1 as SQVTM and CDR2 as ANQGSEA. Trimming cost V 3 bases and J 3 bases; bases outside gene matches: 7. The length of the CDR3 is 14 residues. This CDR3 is CSVDATGKYYGYTF. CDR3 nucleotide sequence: TGCAGCGTTGACGCGACAGGGAAATACTATGGCTACACCTTC.

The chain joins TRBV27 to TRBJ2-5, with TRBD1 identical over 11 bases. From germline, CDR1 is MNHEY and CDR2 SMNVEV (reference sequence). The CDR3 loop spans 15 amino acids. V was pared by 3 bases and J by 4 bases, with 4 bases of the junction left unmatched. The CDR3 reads CASSFRTGGVETQYF. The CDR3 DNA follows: TGTGCCAGCAGTTTCCGGACAGGGGGCGTAGAGACCCAGTACTTC.

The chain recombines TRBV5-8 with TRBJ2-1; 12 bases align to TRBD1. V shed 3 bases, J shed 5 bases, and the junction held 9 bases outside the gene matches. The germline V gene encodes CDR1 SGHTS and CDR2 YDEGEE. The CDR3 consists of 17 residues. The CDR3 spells CASSSYPGQGANNEQFF. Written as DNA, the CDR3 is TGTGCCAGCAGCTCCTACCCGGGACAGGGGGCTAACAATGAGCAGTTCTTC.

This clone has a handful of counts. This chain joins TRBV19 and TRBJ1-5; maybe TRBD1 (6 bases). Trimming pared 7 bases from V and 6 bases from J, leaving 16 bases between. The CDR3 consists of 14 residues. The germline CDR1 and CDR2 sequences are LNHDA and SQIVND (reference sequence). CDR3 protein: CASTLAGAGQPQHF. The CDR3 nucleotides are TGTGCCAGTACCCTGGCGGGGGCCGGTCAGCCCCAGCATTTT.

The CDR3 coding sequence is TGTGCCAGTGGGGCTTTGGATCGGGGCAATCAGCCCCAGCATTTT. Translating it yields CASGALDRGNQPQHF. The rearrangement joins TRBV19 to TRBJ1-5; the D gene is possibly TRBD1 (5 bases). Trimming stripped 8 bases from V and 2 bases from J, with 16 bases between. Germline loops: CDR1 LNHDA, CDR2 SQIVND (reference sequence). The CDR3 has 15 residues.

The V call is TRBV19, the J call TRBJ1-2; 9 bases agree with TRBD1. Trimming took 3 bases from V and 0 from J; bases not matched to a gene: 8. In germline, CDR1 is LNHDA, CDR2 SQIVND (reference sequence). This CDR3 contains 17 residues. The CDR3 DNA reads TGTGCCAGTAGTATCACCGGGACAGGGTGGCCTAACTATGGCTACACCTTC. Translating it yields CASSITGTGWPNYGYTF.

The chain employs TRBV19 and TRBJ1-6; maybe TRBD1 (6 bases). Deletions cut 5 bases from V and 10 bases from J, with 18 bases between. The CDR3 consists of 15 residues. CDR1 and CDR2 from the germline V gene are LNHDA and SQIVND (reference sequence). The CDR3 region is CASSVYRDGKSPLHF. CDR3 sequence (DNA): TGTGCCAGTAGTGTCTACAGGGACGGGAAGTCACCCCTCCACTTT.

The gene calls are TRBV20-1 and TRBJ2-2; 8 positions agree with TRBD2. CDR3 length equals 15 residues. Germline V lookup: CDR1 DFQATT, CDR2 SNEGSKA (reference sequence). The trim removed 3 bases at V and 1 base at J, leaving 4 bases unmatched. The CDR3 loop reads CSASRAGVNTGELFF. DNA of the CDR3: TGCAGTGCTAGTCGAGCGGGGGTGAACACCGGGGAGCTGTTTTTT.

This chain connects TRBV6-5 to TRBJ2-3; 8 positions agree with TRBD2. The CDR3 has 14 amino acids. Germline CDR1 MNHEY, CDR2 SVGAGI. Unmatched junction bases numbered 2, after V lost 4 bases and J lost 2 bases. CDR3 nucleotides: TGTGCCAGCAGTTTGGGACTAGACACAGATACGCAGTATTTT. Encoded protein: CASSLGLDTDTQYF.

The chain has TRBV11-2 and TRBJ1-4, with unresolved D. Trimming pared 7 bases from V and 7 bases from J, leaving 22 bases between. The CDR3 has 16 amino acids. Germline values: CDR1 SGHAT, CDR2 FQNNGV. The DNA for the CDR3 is TGTGCCAGCACCGCTGGTTGGTCCACTTCCGGTGAAAAACTGTTTTTT. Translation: CASTAGWSTSGEKLFF.